Following are 4 T cell receptor beta chains from one sample sequenced in a study of response to subunit inactivated influenza vaccine. MiXCR, run by TCRdb on the RT-PCR reads, gives a single entry per CDR3 protein. The sample has 500,000 or so distinct CDR3 sequences, over 9.5% seen once. This sample comprised PBMCs from blood, obtained around seven weeks after vaccination. These receptor sequences come from a man aged 45-60 years who received an inactivated influenza vaccine.

The rearrangement links TRBV7-2 to TRBJ2-1, with 7 nucleotides matching TRBD1. This CDR3 is 11 amino acids long. Germline lookup yields CDR1 SGHTA and CDR2 FQGNSA. The junction had 1 base not matched to a gene; V was cut back by 5 bases and J by 9 bases. CDR3 sequence (DNA): TGTGCCAGCAGCCGACAGGGTGAGCAGTTCTTC. Protein product: CASSRQGEQFF.

To note about this clonotype: This sequence may be a read error, since a much larger clone differs from it by one base. The chain is built from TRBV5-1 and TRBJ2-2, with D possibly matching TRBD1 (7 bases). This CDR3 is built from 15 residues. V gave up 2 bases and J gave up 7 bases, with 15 bases separating them. The germline CDR1 and CDR2 sequences are SGHRS and YFSETQ. The CDR3 sequence is CASSFRQGGIGELFF. CDR3 nucleotide sequence: TGCGCCAGCAGCTTCCGACAGGGCGGGATCGGGGAGCTGTTTTTT.

The V and J genes are TRBV5-6 and TRBJ2-7, with 11 bases fitting TRBD1. The CDR3 is made up of 17 amino acids. The germline gives CDR1 SGHDT, CDR2 YYEEEE. V shed 6 bases, J shed 1 base, and the junction held 12 bases outside the gene matches. In DNA, the CDR3 is TGTGCCAGCACCTCTTCAAGGGGACAGGGGGTATCCTACGAGCAGTACTTC. Translating gives CASTSSRGQGVSYEQYF.

This clonotype appeared a few times. A much larger clone differs from this one at a single base, so this may be a read error. This chain uses TRBV6-5 with TRBJ2-1; TRBD1 might be the D (6 bases). This CDR3 comprises 11 residues. Per the germline V gene, CDR1 is MNHEY and CDR2 is SVGAGI. V was cut by 5 bases and J by 10 bases, with 9 bases left in between. CDR3 sequence reads: CASSDGQEQFF. The CDR3 DNA sequence: TGTGCCAGCAGTGACGGACAGGAGCAGTTCTTC.